This T cell receptor (beta chain) is from a study of shared clonotypes between healthy human individuals. For this clone: No antigen is known for it. The identical CDR3 is also encoded by other nucleotide sequences in the sample.

CDR1 is LNHDA and CDR2 is SQIVND in the germline V gene (reference sequence). This CDR3 spans 13 amino acids. V lost 8 bases to trimming and J lost 0 bases, with 7 bases between them. It was into CD45RA+ naive and CD45RA-negative memory subsets that the CD4+ cells were split. General study results and limits: Only blood samples were collected, and tissue repertoires likely differ.

Libraries were prepared by immunoSEQ multiplex PCR; TCRdb keeps only in-frame clonotypes and omits some of them. The table records 2.5 million or so clones, around 90% of them present only once. The origin of this receptor is a man aged 18 to 35 in good health. This chain uses TRBV19 with TRBJ2-2; D ambiguous. Sequences were obtained from naive CD4+ T cells sorted from blood. Regarding subset: CD45RA+ positively selected. The CDR3 DNA reads as TGTGCCAGTGGAACTACGAACACCGGGGAGCTGTTTTTT. This gives the protein CASGTTNTGELFF.